The T cell receptor beta chain described here comes from a study of human T cells and chemical hapten exposure. The wider study: For sensitization, 2% DPC was applied to an approximately 2 cm by approximately 2 cm patch of upper inner arm skin.

This clonotype came up once. Its antigen is undetermined. General study points: The donors suffered from alopecia, so their immune response may not match that of healthy people.

The time point: patch test 3, about 24 weeks after DPC sensitization. As to treatment: therapeutic diphenylcyclopropenone sensitization with weekly scalp DPC. TCRdb re-called the RACE reads with MiXCR, one entry per CDR3 protein. The repertoire holds tens of thousands of distinct CDR3 sequences, with 10% to 15% as singletons. Per the germline V gene, CDR1 is SGHRS and CDR2 is YFSETQ. V lost 2 bases, J lost 3 bases, and 9 bases lay in between. This CDR3 spans 13 amino acids. The sequence derives from a woman aged 45-60 years with alopecia areata. Some clones in this sample may be carry-over from other donors' samples. The chain recombines TRBV5-1 with TRBJ2-7, with D perhaps being TRBD1 or TRBD2 (5 bases each). Sample: whole blood, taken in connection with sensitization to the hapten diphenylcyclopropenone (DPC). The CDR3 loop is CASSLGEIYEQYF. Written as DNA, the CDR3 is TGCGCCAGCAGCTTAGGGGAGATCTACGAGCAGTACTTC.